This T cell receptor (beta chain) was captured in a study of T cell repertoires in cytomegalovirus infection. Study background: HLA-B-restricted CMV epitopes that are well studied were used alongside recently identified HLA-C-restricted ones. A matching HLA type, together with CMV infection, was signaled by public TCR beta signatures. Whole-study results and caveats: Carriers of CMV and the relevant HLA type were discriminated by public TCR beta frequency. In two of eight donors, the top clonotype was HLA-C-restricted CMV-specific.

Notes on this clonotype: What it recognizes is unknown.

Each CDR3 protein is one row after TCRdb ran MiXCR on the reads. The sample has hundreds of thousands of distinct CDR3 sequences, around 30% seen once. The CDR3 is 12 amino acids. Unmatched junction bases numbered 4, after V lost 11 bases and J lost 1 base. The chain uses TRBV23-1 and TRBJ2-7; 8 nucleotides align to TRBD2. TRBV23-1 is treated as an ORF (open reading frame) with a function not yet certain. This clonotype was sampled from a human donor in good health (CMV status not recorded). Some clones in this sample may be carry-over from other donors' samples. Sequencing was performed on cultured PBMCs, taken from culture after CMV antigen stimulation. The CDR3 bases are TGCGCCTGTGCGGGGGGTTCCTACGAGCAGTACTTC. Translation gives CACAGGSYEQYF.